This is a list of T cell receptor beta chains from one sample in a study of human T cells and chemical hapten exposure. TCRdb ran MiXCR on the RACE reads and lists one entry per CDR3 protein. The table lists fewer than 350,000 distinct CDR3 sequences, approximately 7.5% of them singletons. The sample here was whole blood, taken in connection with sensitization to the hapten diphenylcyclopropenone (DPC). The receptors derive from a man younger than 35 with alopecia areata. Some clones in this sample may be carry-over from other donors' samples. CDR3s include the opening cysteine and the closing phenylalanine or tryptophan. The D gene is left open where the match is weak. For some rows the clone size is stated as once, few or many, or as a class when expanded; others skip it.

-,TRBJ1-1,-,TRBV5-6,CASSPTGTANTEAFF,TGTGCCAGCAGTCCCACCGGGACGGCCAACACTGAAGCTTTCTTT
-,TRBJ1-1,-,TRBV29-1,CSVEPASYTEAFF,TGCAGCGTTGAGCCGGCCTCTTACACTGAAGCTTTCTTT
-,TRBJ1-2,-,TRBV12-3/TRBV12-4,CASSSTGRGGYGYTF,TGTGCCAGCAGTTCGACAGGACGGGGCGGCTATGGCTACACCTTC
few,TRBJ1-1,-,TRBV4-3,CASRGGGGITEAFF,TGCGCCAGCAGAGGCGGGGGCGGAATCACTGAAGCTTTCTTT
many,TRBJ2-3,-,TRBV7-9,CASSRDGPTDTQYF,TGTGCCAGCAGCAGGGACGGACCCACAGATACGCAGTATTTT
-,TRBJ1-3,-,TRBV7-9,CASSLETGIFGNTIYF,TGTGCCAGCAGCTTAGAAACGGGCATCTTTGGAAACACCATATATTTT
few,TRBJ2-7,TRBD1,TRBV4-3,CASSKGGWDYEQYF,TGCGCCAGCAGCAAAGGGGGCTGGGACTACGAGCAGTACTTC
many,TRBJ2-6,-,TRBV6-4,CASSEDNSGANVLTF,TGTGCCAGCAGTGAGGACAACTCTGGGGCCAACGTCCTGACTTTC
many,TRBJ2-1,-,TRBV7-9,CASSFLLLADHNEQFF,TGTGCCAGCAGCTTTCTATTATTAGCGGATCACAATGAGCAGTTCTTC
few,TRBJ2-2,-,TRBV2,CASSGQTNTGELFF,TGTGCCAGCAGTGGGCAGACGAACACCGGGGAGCTGTTTTTT
-,TRBJ1-6,-,TRBV14,CASSQDHYRSNSPLHF,TGTGCCAGCAGCCAAGATCACTACAGATCTAATTCACCCCTCCACTTT
few,TRBJ1-1,-,TRBV20-1,CSARDTTEAFF,TGCAGTGCTAGGGACACCACTGAAGCTTTCTTT
-,TRBJ1-6,-,TRBV7-9,CASSPGTWDSPLHF,TGTGCCAGCAGCCCAGGGACATGGGATTCACCCCTCCACTTT
-,TRBJ2-3,TRBD1,TRBV11-2,CASGTGLDTQYF,TGTGCCAGCGGGACAGGGTTAGATACGCAGTATTTT
few,TRBJ1-1,-,TRBV4-3,CASSQEGPGNTEAFF,TGCGCCAGCAGCCAAGAAGGTCCGGGGAACACTGAAGCTTTCTTT
few,TRBJ1-4,-,TRBV9,CASSAGTINEKLFF,TGTGCCAGCAGCGCCGGGACGATTAATGAAAAACTGTTTTTT
few,TRBJ1-6,TRBD1,TRBV28,CASRGQSVGSPLHF,TGTGCCAGCCGGGGACAGTCGGTGGGGTCACCCCTCCACTTT
many,TRBJ1-1,-,TRBV4-3,CASSQGFLVTDTEAFF,TGCGCCAGCAGCCAAGGCTTCTTGGTAACGGACACTGAAGCTTTCTTT
few,TRBJ2-6,-,TRBV6-2/TRBV6-3,CASKKVSGANVLTF,TGTGCCAGCAAGAAGGTCTCTGGGGCCAACGTCCTGACTTTC
-,TRBJ1-6,-,TRBV28,CASSDDSPLHF,TGTGCCAGCAGTGACGATTCACCCCTCCACTTT
few,TRBJ2-7,-,TRBV5-1,CASSLDAGSYEQYF,TGCGCCAGCAGCTTGGATGCAGGGTCCTACGAGCAGTACTTC
few,TRBJ1-1,-,TRBV16,CASSQDRQAFF,TGTGCCAGCAGCCAGGACAGACAAGCTTTCTTT
few,TRBJ1-1,-,TRBV18,CASSPQPTDLNTEAFF,TGTGCCAGCTCACCCCAGCCCACAGACCTGAACACTGAAGCTTTCTTT
few,TRBJ1-4,-,TRBV20-1,CSARDGRGNEKLFF,TGCAGTGCTAGAGATGGAAGGGGTAATGAAAAACTGTTTTTT
few,TRBJ1-4,-,TRBV6-5,CASSSGLTTNEKLFF,TGTGCCAGCTCGTCAGGGCTTACAACTAATGAAAAACTGTTTTTT
-,TRBJ2-5,-,TRBV6-2/TRBV6-3,CASSYSTWETQYF,TGTGCCAGCAGTTACTCGACCTGGGAGACCCAGTACTTC
-,TRBJ1-5,TRBD1,TRBV4-3,CASSQDRTGNQPQHF,TGCGCCAGCAGCCAAGATAGGACAGGGAATCAGCCCCAGCATTTT
-,TRBJ2-5,TRBD2,TRBV12-3/TRBV12-4,CASSFGGLADF,TGTGCCAGCAGTTTTGGCGGACTAGCGGACTTC